Sequencing of this TCR beta chain was carried out in a study of blood T cell repertoires in COVID-19. Across the study: Some COVID-19 samples were acute and others convalescent; all came from the United States, Italy and Spain. T cells, B-cell-depleted T cells, or PBMCs provided the cDNA or gDNA that served as material.

The authors' processing: Nucleated cell counts were estimated from reference gene primer amplification. Using immunoSEQ multiplex PCR, the repertoire was profiled, and TCRdb retains in-frame clones only, with some absent. The V and J calls and the clone size are those of that table, but D and trimming were determined from the DNA. The sample lists tens of thousands of clones; 85% were seen once. With V trimmed by 5 bases and J by 4 bases, 5 bases remained unmatched. CDR3 length: 15 residues. CDR1 and CDR2 (germline): MNHEY, SVGAGI. The clonotype was recovered from a human donor in a cohort sampled during active COVID-19. What was sequenced was peripheral blood. The gene calls are TRBV6-5 and TRBJ2-1; 10 nucleotides agree with TRBD2. The CDR3 sequence: CASSLAGEGYNEQFF. The CDR3 DNA follows: TGTGCCAGCAGTCTAGCGGGAGAAGGGTACAATGAGCAGTTCTTC.